A single sample gave rise to the 27 T cell receptor beta chains below, sequenced in a study of blood T cell repertoires in COVID-19 (dated by TCRdb to between 2020 and 2021). Library creation used the immunoSEQ multiplex PCR assay. Entries here come from immuneACCESS through TCRdb and include only in-frame sequences with V and J called. Some clones fail to appear in such tables; in the studies checked, an unresolved V gene covers under half of the shortfall, and the cause of the remainder is unknown. Counted in this sample were 200,000 to 250,000 clones; approximately 83% of them appeared once. The ten largest clones capture less than 2.5% of the sample. The sample consisted of peripheral blood. The receptors were gathered from a woman aged 55-70 years with acute or convalescent COVID-19.

The chain joins TRBV6-6 to TRBJ2-1; D may be TRBD1 (5 bases). This CDR3 is built from 14 residues. From germline, CDR1 is MNHNY and CDR2 SVGAGI (reference sequence). The V and J ends lost 2 bases and 3 bases respectively, with 8 bases between them. The CDR3 spells CASSYVDSYNEQFF. DNA of the CDR3: TGTGCCAGCAGTTACGTAGACAGCTACAATGAGCAGTTCTTC.

The chain carries TRBV7-8 and TRBJ2-1; 9 nucleotides agree with TRBD1. CDR1 is SGHVS, CDR2 FQNEAQ, per germline. Trimming removed 4 bases from V and 0 bases from J; junction bases left unmatched: 1. This CDR3 region has 15 residues. CDR3 in DNA: TGTGCCAGCAGCTCGACAGGGGGCTCCTACAATGAGCAGTTCTTC. This gives the protein CASSSTGGSYNEQFF.

This chain joins TRBV25-1 and TRBJ2-1; 7 nucleotides line up with TRBD1. The CDR3 is 16 residues long. Germline V gene sequence: CDR1 MGHDK, CDR2 SYGVNS. Trimming at V came to 3 bases and at J to 2 bases, leaving 7 bases not matched to a gene. DNA of the CDR3: TGTGCCAGCAGTGACCTGAACAGGGGACCCTACAATGAGCAGTTCTTC. Its protein is CASSDLNRGPYNEQFF.

V gene TRBV11-2 combines with J gene TRBJ2-7; a weak D match, TRBD1 (6 bases). The V gene lost 6 bases and the J gene lost 7 bases, with 16 bases spanning the gap. Germline CDR1 and CDR2: SGHAT and FQNNGV. This CDR3 region has 13 residues. CDR3 sequence (DNA): TGTGCCAGCAGAACCACAGGGACCATAGAGCAGTACTTC. This gives the protein CASRTTGTIEQYF.

The rearrangement uses TRBV5-6 and TRBJ1-5, with 10 positions matching TRBD1. Germline V gives CDR1 SGHDT, CDR2 YYEEEE. V dropped 4 bases and J dropped 3; count of bases not matched to a gene: 4. The CDR3 loop spans 15 amino acids. The CDR3 spells CASSPGTGDNQPQHF. Written as DNA, the CDR3 is TGTGCCAGCAGCCCCGGGACAGGGGACAATCAGCCCCAGCATTTT.

The gene calls are TRBV6-5 and TRBJ2-7, with a possible D match to TRBD1 (6 bases). The CDR3 contains 11 residues. Trimming left V 4 bases short and J 8 bases short, with 9 bases between. Germline loops: CDR1 MNHEY, CDR2 SVGAGI. CDR3 sequence (DNA): TGTGCCAGCAGTTCAGGACAGAAGCAGTACTTC. This sequence encodes CASSSGQKQYF.

The chain uses TRBV4-3 and TRBJ1-1; D ambiguous. The CDR3 runs to 15 residues. Trimming pared 1 base from V and 3 bases from J, leaving 12 bases between. Germline V gene lookup returns CDR1 LGHNA and CDR2 YSLEER. CDR3 sequence reads: CASSQGEGAYTEAFF. CDR3 in DNA: TGCGCCAGCAGCCAAGGAGAGGGCGCCTACACTGAAGCTTTCTTT.

This chain links TRBV10-1 with TRBJ1-1; 10 bases are shared with TRBD1. The CDR3 spans 14 residues. V lost 9 bases to trimming and J lost 7 bases; unmatched junction nucleotides: 11. CDR1 and CDR2 from the germline V gene are WNHNN and SYGVQD (reference sequence). The CDR3 DNA follows: TGCGCCAGAGCCCGGGACAGGGGACGCGGTGAAGCTTTCTTT. This translates into CARARDRGRGEAFF.

This chain joins TRBV29-1 and TRBJ2-7; 12 positions agree with TRBD2. The CDR3 sequence is 14 residues long. CDR1 is SQVTM and CDR2 is ANQGSEA in the germline V gene. With 7 bases clipped from V and 5 bases from J, the junction kept 9 bases outside the gene matches. The CDR3 is CSAKLAGGRHEQYF. DNA for the CDR3: TGCAGCGCGAAACTAGCGGGGGGAAGACACGAGCAGTACTTC.

V and J are TRBV4-1 and TRBJ2-3; possible D gene TRBD2, 5 bases. V dropped 3 bases and J dropped 3 bases, with 10 bases sitting between them. This CDR3 is 14 amino acids long. CDR1 is MGHRA, CDR2 YSYEKL, per germline. CDR3 in amino acids: CASSQNPGTDTQYF. CDR3 bases: TGCGCCAGCAGCCAGAACCCGGGAACAGATACGCAGTATTTT.

The chain employs TRBV5-6 and TRBJ1-2, with 9 bases identical to TRBD1. V shed 4 bases, J shed 0 bases, and the junction held 4 bases outside the gene matches. This CDR3 is built from 15 residues. Per the germline V gene, CDR1 is SGHDT and CDR2 is YYEEEE. CDR3 protein: CASSLGQGANYGYTF. In DNA, the CDR3 is TGTGCCAGCAGCCTGGGACAGGGAGCTAACTATGGCTACACCTTC.

This clone was counted ten times or more. The chain recombines TRBV13 with TRBJ1-1, with D unresolved. V was clipped by 6 bases and J by 0 bases, with 14 bases between them. From germline, CDR1 is PRHDT and CDR2 FYEKMQ (reference sequence). The CDR3 covers 15 residues. CDR3 DNA sequence: TGTGCCAGCAGACAAAGAGGAGGCTTGAACACTGAAGCTTTCTTT. Translating gives CASRQRGGLNTEAFF.

The chain joins TRBV3-1 (or the pseudogene TRBV3-2) to TRBJ1-1; a weak D match, TRBD1 (5 bases). V shed 8 bases and J shed 8 bases, with 18 bases lying between them. This CDR3 has 13 residues. From germline, CDR1 is LGHDT and CDR2 YNNKEL (reference sequence). CDR3 protein: CASVKSGTREAFF. The CDR3 DNA reads as TGTGCCAGCGTCAAGAGCGGGACTCGAGAAGCTTTCTTT.

V usage is TRBV27 and J usage is TRBJ1-4; the D gene is possibly TRBD1 (6 bases). Trimming took 4 bases from V and 7 from J, leaving 16 bases between them. This CDR3 is 15 amino acids long. The V gene's germline CDR1 is MNHEY and CDR2 SMNVEV (reference sequence). The CDR3 spells CASSSTGFGLEKLFF. DNA for the CDR3: TGTGCCAGCAGTTCGACAGGATTTGGCCTTGAAAAACTGTTTTTT.

The J gene is TRBJ1-1, the V gene TRBV5-6; 7 bases line up with TRBD1. The CDR3 is 13 residues long. Unmatched junction bases numbered 3, after V lost 3 bases and J lost 4 bases. Germline V gene data show CDR1 as SGHDT and CDR2 as YYEEEE. The CDR3 DNA reads TGTGCCAGCAGCTACCGGACAGGCACTGAAGCTTTCTTT. This translates into CASSYRTGTEAFF.

This clone was picked up one time. V and J are TRBV27 and TRBJ1-2; TRBD1 agrees at 9 bases. The germline gives CDR1 MNHEY, CDR2 SMNVEV (reference sequence). V shed 4 bases, J shed 5 bases, and the junction held 8 bases outside the gene matches. The CDR3 totals 15 residues. The CDR3 region is CASSSDRQGVYGYTF. For the CDR3, the DNA is TGTGCCAGCAGTTCAGACCGACAGGGGGTGTATGGCTACACCTTC.

The genes are TRBV4-3 and TRBJ2-1, with a weak D call TRBD1 (6 bases). Germline-derived CDR1 and CDR2 are LGHNA and YSLEER. Trimming stripped 4 bases from V and 3 bases from J, with 13 bases between. The CDR3 has 15 amino acids. The CDR3 DNA sequence: TGCGCCAGCAGCCTTGAGGGCAGGGGCTACAATGAGCAGTTCTTC. This translates into CASSLEGRGYNEQFF.

The chain carries TRBV28 and TRBJ2-3, with D maybe TRBD1 (5 bases). From germline, CDR1 is MDHEN and CDR2 SYDVKM. The CDR3 spans 16 residues. V was pared by 5 bases and J by 0 bases, with 15 bases between. The CDR3 coding sequence is TGTGCCAGCAGTGATAGATGGCCAGGGAGCACAGATACGCAGTATTTT. It yields the protein CASSDRWPGSTDTQYF.

The chain recombines TRBV6-5 with TRBJ2-7; 9 bases match TRBD1. Germline V CDR1 and CDR2: MNHEY, SVGAGI. The CDR3 has 14 amino acids. The J segment lost 4 bases and the V segment lost 6 bases, leaving 7 bases of the junction unmatched. CDR3 protein: CASRPGTGLYEQYF. The CDR3, as DNA: TGTGCCAGCAGGCCCGGGACAGGGTTATACGAGCAGTACTTC.

J is TRBJ1-4 and V is TRBV6-1; D is unclear. V gave up 3 bases and J gave up 8 bases, with 16 bases separating them. The germline V gene has CDR1 MNHNS and CDR2 SASEGT. The CDR3 consists of 15 residues. In DNA, the CDR3 is TGTGCCAGCAGTGACGGGGTCTCGGGCAGGGAAAAACTGTTTTTT. This translates into CASSDGVSGREKLFF.

The V and J genes are TRBV5-1 and TRBJ2-5; 8 nucleotides line up with TRBD2. V shed 0 bases and J 5 bases; nucleotides not matched to a gene: 6. The CDR3 loop spans 15 amino acids. Germline CDR1 SGHRS, CDR2 YFSETQ. CDR3 amino acids: CASSLARGGEETQYF. CDR3 DNA sequence: TGCGCCAGCAGCTTGGCACGGGGGGGCGAGGAGACCCAGTACTTC.

The CDR3 is CATSTRQISTDTQYF. The CDR3 nucleotides read TGTGCCACCAGCACACGACAGATTAGCACAGATACGCAGTATTTT. The chain is built from TRBV15 and TRBJ2-3, with a weak D call TRBD1 (5 bases). CDR1 and CDR2 (germline): LNHNV, YYDKDF (reference sequence). Trimming took 4 bases from V and 0 from J, leaving 11 bases between them. The CDR3 length is 15 residues.

The V gene is TRBV29-1, the J gene TRBJ2-1, with 8 bases fitting TRBD1. The V gene's germline CDR1 is SQVTM and CDR2 ANQGSEA. This CDR3 is 15 amino acids long. V lost 3 bases and J lost 6; bases outside the gene matches: 10. The CDR3 loop is CSVEGVTGVGNEQFF. CDR3 coding DNA: TGCAGCGTTGAGGGGGTGACAGGGGTAGGCAATGAGCAGTTCTTC.

This rearrangement joins TRBV5-5 to TRBJ2-7, with 15 bases identical to TRBD2. CDR1 is SGHKS, CDR2 YYEKEE, per germline (reference sequence). The V segment lost 4 bases and the J segment 1 base; nucleotides outside the gene matches: 6. The CDR3 consists of 17 residues. The CDR3 is CASSLGTSGGPSYEQYF. CDR3 in DNA: TGTGCCAGCAGCCTAGGGACTAGCGGGGGGCCTTCCTACGAGCAGTACTTC.

This clone appeared a few times. The CDR3 DNA sequence: TGTGCCAGCAGTCCCACTGGGGCGACTGGGGCTGAAGCTTTCTTT. Its protein is CASSPTGATGAEAFF. The chain links TRBV6-5 to TRBJ1-1; a possible D gene is TRBD1 (5 bases). CDR1 and CDR2 (germline): MNHEY, SVGAGI. The length of the CDR3 is 15 residues. The V and J ends lost 5 bases and 6 bases respectively, with 19 bases between them.

V usage is TRBV4-2 and J usage is TRBJ2-7; D is perhaps TRBD1 (6 bases). V lost 4 bases and J 0 bases, leaving 13 bases between the germline ends. Germline V gene lookup returns CDR1 LGHNA and CDR2 YNFKEQ. CDR3 size: 15 residues. The CDR3 sequence: CASSPPGQRSYEQYF. The CDR3 DNA follows: TGTGCCAGCAGCCCCCCAGGACAGCGCTCCTACGAGCAGTACTTC.

V and J are TRBV11-3 and TRBJ1-2; D call uncertain. Trimming cost V 1 base and J 0 bases, with 9 bases left between them. The CDR3 is made up of 15 amino acids. Looked up from germline, CDR1 is SGHNT and CDR2 is YENEEA. The CDR3 nucleotides are TGTGCCAGCAGCTTAGCCCAACTAGCTAACTATGGCTACACCTTC. Its protein is CASSLAQLANYGYTF.